Given below is one T cell receptor (beta chain) in context. The antigen remains unidentified. The entry originates in a study of blood T cells in healthy people across ages. Overall study findings and caveats: It was the long-lived donors that had more naive CD4+ cells and higher diversity than aged donors. Any conclusive comparison of naive versus antigen-experienced cells was prevented by using unsorted PBMCs.

Germline V gene data show CDR1 as MNHEY and CDR2 as SVGEGT. Trimming cost V 5 bases and J 0 bases; bases outside gene matches: 6. CDR3 length: 16 amino acids. It was with a sample-barcoded 5' primer and a J-beta primer mix that a second PCR of roughly 6 to 12 cycles was run. TCRdb ran MiXCR on the 5' RACE reads and lists one entry per CDR3 protein. The sample lists hundreds of thousands of distinct CDR3 sequences, roughly 64% occurring once. The study isolated at least 6 million PBMCs from each sample. The genes are TRBV6-2 or TRBV6-3 and TRBJ2-4; TRBD1 matches 8 bases. This sequence was found in a man younger than 45 in good health. The sequenced material came from blood. CDR3 in DNA: TGTGCCAGCAGTACACAGGGGGATCTAGCCAAAAACATTCAGTACTTC. Its protein is CASSTQGDLAKNIQYF.